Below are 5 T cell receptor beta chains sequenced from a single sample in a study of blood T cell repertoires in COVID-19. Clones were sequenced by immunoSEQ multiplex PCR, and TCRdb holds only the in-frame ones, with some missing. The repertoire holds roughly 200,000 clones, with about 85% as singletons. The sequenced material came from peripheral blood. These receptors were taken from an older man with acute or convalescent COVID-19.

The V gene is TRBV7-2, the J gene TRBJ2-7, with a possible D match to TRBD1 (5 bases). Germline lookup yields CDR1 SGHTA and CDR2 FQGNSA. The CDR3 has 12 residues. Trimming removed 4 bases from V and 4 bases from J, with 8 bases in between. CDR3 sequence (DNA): TGTGCCAGCAGCTATCAGGGTTACGAGCAGTACTTC. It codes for CASSYQGYEQYF.

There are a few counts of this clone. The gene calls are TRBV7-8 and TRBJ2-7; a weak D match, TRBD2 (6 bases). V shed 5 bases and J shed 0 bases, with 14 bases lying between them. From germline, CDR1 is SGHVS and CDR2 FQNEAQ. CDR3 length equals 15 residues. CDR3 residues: CASSRLSGNSYEQYF. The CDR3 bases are TGTGCCAGCAGCCGTCTTAGCGGTAACTCCTACGAGCAGTACTTC. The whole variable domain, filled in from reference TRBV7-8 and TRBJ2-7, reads GAGVSQSPRYKVAKRGQDVALRCDPISGHVSLFWYQQALGQGPEFLTYFQNEAQLDKSGLPSDRFFAERPEGSVSTLKIQRTQQEDSAVYLCASSRLSGNSYEQYFGPGTRLTVT.

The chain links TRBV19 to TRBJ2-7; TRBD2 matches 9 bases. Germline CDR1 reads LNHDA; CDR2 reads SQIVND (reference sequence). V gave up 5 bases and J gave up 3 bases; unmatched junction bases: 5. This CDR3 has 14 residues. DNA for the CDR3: TGTGCCAGTAGTCTGTTAGCGGGAGACTACGAGCAGTACTTC. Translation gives CASSLLAGDYEQYF.

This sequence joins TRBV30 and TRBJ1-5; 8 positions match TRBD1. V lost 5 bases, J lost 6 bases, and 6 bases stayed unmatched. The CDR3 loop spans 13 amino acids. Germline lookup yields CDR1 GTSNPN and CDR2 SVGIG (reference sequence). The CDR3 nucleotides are TGTGCCTGGCGTGACAGGGGCGCTCAGCCCCAGCATTTT. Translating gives CAWRDRGAQPQHF.

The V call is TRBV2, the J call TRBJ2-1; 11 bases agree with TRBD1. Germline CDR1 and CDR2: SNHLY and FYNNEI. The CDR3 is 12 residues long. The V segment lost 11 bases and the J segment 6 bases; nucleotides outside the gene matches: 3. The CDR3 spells CAGGTGGNEQFF. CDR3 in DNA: TGTGCCGGGGGGACAGGGGGCAATGAGCAGTTCTTC.